This paragraph covers one T cell receptor beta chain sequence. Trimming removed 6 bases at V and 3 bases at J, with 11 bases between. This CDR3 spans 13 amino acids. Germline loops: CDR1 ENHRY, CDR2 SYGVKD. This specimen comes from a study of shared clonotypes between healthy human individuals. The data were produced by immunoSEQ multiplex PCR, yet TCRdb's version contains in-frame clones alone and is incomplete. The repertoire holds some 2.1 million clones, with about 95% as singletons. The chain is built from TRBV10-3 and TRBJ1-2; D gene unclear. Sequencing was carried out using naive CD4+ T cells sorted from blood. This sample's subset: CD45RA+ positively selected. This TCR was recovered from a man aged 18 to 30 in good health. CDR3 sequence: CAISQKSDYGYTF. The DNA for the CDR3 is TGTGCCATCAGCCAGAAAAGTGACTATGGCTACACCTTC.